What follows describes a single T cell receptor beta chain. The data were taken from a study of cytomegalovirus exposure and HLA in healthy donors. The PCR contained 60 Vbeta and 13 Jbeta primers. Some clones are missing from TCRdb's copy, which holds only in-frame ones; the method was immunoSEQ multiplex PCR. The sample has roughly 200,000 clones; 78% are singletons. This TCR was sampled from a female donor in good health and CMV-seronegative. The sample taken for sequencing was PBMCs.

The CDR3 reads CASGTATDTQYF. The CDR3 DNA sequence: TGTGCCAGCGGGACAGCTACAGATACGCAGTATTTT. This chain joins TRBV27 and TRBJ2-3; 7 positions agree with TRBD1. J was trimmed by 3 bases and V by 8 bases; bases with no gene match: 2. CDR3 length: 12 residues. Germline CDR1 MNHEY, CDR2 SMNVEV (reference sequence).